This T cell receptor (beta chain) was observed in a study of Ad26.COV2.S vaccination and SARS-CoV-2 variants. Indicated treatment: over 15 received Ad26.COV2.S at low or high dose, single or two shots; several received placebo; per-sample allocation not given. Sampling was performed 63 days after the first vaccine or placebo injection. Repertoires were generated with immunoSEQ multiplex PCR, while TCRdb's copy carries only in-frame clones and drops some. The sample consists of 300,000 to 350,000 clones, roughly 86% of them appearing once. Trimming pared 5 bases from V and 0 bases from J, leaving 11 bases between. The CDR3 covers 14 residues. Germline lookup yields CDR1 SGHRS and CDR2 YFSETQ.

This sequence was found in a person between 18 and 65 years old who received the Ad26.COV2.S COVID-19 vaccine or a placebo. The chain is built from TRBV5-1 and TRBJ1-1, with D tentatively TRBD1 (6 bases). Specimen: peripheral blood, collected in a trial of Ad26.COV2.S vaccine versus placebo. The CDR3 DNA is TGCGCCAGCAGACCCACAGGGCTGAACACTGAAGCTTTCTTT. It yields the protein CASRPTGLNTEAFF. Complete variable domain (other parts from reference TRBV5-1 and TRBJ1-1): KAGVTQTPRYLIKTRGQQVTLSCSPISGHRSVSWYQQTPGQGLQFLFEYFSETQRNKGNFPGRFSGRQFSNSRSEMNVSTLELGDSALYLCASRPTGLNTEAFFGQGTRLTVV.